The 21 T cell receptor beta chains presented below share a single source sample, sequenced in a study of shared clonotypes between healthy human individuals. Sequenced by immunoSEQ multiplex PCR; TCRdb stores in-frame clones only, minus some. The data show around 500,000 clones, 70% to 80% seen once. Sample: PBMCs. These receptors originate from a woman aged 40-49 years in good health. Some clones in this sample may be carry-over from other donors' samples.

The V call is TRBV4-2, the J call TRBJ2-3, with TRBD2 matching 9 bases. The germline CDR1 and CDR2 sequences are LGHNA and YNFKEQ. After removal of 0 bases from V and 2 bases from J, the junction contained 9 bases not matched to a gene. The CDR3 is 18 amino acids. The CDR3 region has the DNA TGTGCCAGCAGCCAAGAAAATGGTCTAGCGGGAACCACAGATACGCAGTATTTT. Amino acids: CASSQENGLAGTTDTQYF.

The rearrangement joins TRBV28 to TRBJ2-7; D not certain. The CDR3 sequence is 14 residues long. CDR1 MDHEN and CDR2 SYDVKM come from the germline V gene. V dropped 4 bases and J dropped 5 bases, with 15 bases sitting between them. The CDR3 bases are TGTGCCAGCAGTTCTTATGATGGGGTCCACGAGCAGTACTTC. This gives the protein CASSSYDGVHEQYF.

In DNA form, the CDR3 reads TGTGCCTGGGGGGCGGGATCTCAAAACATTCAGTACTTC. Translation gives CAWGAGSQNIQYF. This chain links TRBV30 with TRBJ2-4; possible D gene TRBD2, 6 bases. The CDR3 is made up of 13 amino acids. The V end lost 5 bases, the J end lost 5 bases, and 13 bases lay between the germline ends. Per the germline V gene, CDR1 is GTSNPN and CDR2 is SVGIG (reference sequence).

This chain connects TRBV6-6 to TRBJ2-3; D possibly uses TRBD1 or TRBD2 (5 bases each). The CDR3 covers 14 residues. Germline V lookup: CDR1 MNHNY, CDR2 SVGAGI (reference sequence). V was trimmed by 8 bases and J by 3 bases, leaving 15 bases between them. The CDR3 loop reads CASAGAGYTDTQYF. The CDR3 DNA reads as TGTGCCAGCGCCGGGGCAGGGTATACAGATACGCAGTATTTT.

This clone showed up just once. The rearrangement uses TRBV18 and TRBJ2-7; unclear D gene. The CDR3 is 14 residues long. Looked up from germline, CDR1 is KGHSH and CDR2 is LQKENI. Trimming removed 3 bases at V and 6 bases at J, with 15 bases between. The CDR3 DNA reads TGTGCCAGCTCACCCCACTTCTTGGGTGCCGAGCAGTACTTC. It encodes CASSPHFLGAEQYF.

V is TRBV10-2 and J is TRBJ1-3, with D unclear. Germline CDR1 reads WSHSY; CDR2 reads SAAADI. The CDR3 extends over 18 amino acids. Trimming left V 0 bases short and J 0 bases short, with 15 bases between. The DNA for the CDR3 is TGCGCCAGCAGTGAGTCGGCAGCCTCCTTCTTCTCTGGAAACACCATATATTTT. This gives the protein CASSESAASFFSGNTIYF.

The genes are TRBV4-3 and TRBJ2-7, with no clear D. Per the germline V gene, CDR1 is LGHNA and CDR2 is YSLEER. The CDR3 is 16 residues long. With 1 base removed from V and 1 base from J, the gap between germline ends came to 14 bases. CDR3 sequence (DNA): TGCGCCAGCAGCCAAGGGAGATTAGCCCCTTCCTACGAGCAGTACTTC. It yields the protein CASSQGRLAPSYEQYF.

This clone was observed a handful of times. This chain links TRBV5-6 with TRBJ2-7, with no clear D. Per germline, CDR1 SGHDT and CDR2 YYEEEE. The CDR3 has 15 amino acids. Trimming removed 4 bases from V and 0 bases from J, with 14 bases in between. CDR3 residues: CASSTRGRSSYEQYF. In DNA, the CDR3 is TGTGCCAGCAGCACGCGAGGAAGGAGCTCCTACGAGCAGTACTTC. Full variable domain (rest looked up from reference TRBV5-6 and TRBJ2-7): DAGVTQSPTHLIKTRGQQVTLRCSPKSGHDTVSWYQQALGQGPQFIFQYYEEEERQRGNFPDRFSGHQFPNYSSELNVNALLLGDSALYLCASSTRGRSSYEQYFGPGTRLTVT.

The CDR3 nucleotides are TGTGCCATCAGTGGTATCCTAGCGGAATACTACGAGCAGTACTTC. Encoded protein: CAISGILAEYYEQYF. V usage is TRBV10-3 and J usage is TRBJ2-7; 7 bases agree with TRBD2. The CDR3 is 15 residues long. V lost 4 bases, J lost 3 bases, and 9 bases stayed unmatched. The germline CDR1 and CDR2 sequences are ENHRY and SYGVKD.

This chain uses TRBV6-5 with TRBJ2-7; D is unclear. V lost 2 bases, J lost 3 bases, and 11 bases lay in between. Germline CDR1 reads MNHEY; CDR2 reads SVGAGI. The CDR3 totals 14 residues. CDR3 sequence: CASSYVRSGYEQYF. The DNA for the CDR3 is TGTGCCAGCAGTTACGTCAGGTCGGGCTACGAGCAGTACTTC.

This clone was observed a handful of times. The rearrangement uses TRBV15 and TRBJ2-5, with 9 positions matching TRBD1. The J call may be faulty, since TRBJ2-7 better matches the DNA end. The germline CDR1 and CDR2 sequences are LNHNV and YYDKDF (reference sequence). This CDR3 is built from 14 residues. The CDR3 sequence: CATSSGTGTYEQYF. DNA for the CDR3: TGTGCCACCAGCAGCGGGACAGGGACCTACGAGCAGTACTTC.

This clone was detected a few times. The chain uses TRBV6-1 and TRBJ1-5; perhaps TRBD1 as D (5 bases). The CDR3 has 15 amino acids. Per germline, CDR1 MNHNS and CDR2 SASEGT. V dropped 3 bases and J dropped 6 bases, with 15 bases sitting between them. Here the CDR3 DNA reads TGTGCCAGCAGTGATCAGGTGGAGGGGTTTCAGCCCCAGCATTTT. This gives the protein CASSDQVEGFQPQHF.

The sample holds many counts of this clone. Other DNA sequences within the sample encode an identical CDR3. Written as DNA, the CDR3 is TGTGCCAGCAGCCCGGGACAGGGCGGAAAACTGTTTTTT. It translates to CASSPGQGGKLFF. The chain has TRBV28 and TRBJ1-4; 9 bases agree with TRBD1. Germline trimming cut 6 bases from V and 10 bases from J; bases unmatched to any gene: 6. Germline loops: CDR1 MDHEN, CDR2 SYDVKM. CDR3 length: 13 residues.

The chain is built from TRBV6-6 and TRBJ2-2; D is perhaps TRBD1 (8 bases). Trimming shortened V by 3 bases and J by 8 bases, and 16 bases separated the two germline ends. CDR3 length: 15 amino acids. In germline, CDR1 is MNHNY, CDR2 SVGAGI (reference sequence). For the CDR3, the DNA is TGTGCCAGCAGTTATAGGACAGGGAGGGAAGGGGAGCTGTTTTTT. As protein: CASSYRTGREGELFF.

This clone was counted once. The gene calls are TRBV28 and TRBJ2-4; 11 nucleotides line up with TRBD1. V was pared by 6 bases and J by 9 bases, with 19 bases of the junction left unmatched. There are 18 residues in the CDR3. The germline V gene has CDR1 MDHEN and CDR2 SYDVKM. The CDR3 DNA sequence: TGTGCCAGCAGATCGCCACCTGGGTCGATAGGACAGGGGGCCATTCAGTACTTC. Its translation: CASRSPPGSIGQGAIQYF.

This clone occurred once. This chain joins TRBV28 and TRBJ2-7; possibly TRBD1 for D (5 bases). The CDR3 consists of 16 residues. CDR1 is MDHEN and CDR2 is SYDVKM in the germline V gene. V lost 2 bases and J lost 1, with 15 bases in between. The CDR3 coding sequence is TGTGCCAGCAGTTTAAGGCTGGGGCCAGGATCCTACGAGCAGTACTTC. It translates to CASSLRLGPGSYEQYF.

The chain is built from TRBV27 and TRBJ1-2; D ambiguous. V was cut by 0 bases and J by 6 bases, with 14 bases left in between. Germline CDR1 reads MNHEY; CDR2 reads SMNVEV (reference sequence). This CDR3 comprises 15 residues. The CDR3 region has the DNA TGTGCCAGCAGTTTATCGATGGGGTTCGGAAATGGCTACACCTTC. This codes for CASSLSMGFGNGYTF.

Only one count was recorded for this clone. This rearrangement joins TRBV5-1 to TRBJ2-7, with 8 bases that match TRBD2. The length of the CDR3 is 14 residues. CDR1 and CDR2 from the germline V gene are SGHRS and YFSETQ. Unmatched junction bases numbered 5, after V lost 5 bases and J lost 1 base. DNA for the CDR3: TGCGCCAGCAGTCAGCGGGAGAGTTCCTACGAGCAGTACTTC. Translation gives CASSQRESSYEQYF. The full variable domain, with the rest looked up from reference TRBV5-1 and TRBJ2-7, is KAGVTQTPRYLIKTRGQQVTLSCSPISGHRSVSWYQQTPGQGLQFLFEYFSETQRNKGNFPGRFSGRQFSNSRSEMNVSTLELGDSALYLCASSQRESSYEQYFGPGTRLTVT.

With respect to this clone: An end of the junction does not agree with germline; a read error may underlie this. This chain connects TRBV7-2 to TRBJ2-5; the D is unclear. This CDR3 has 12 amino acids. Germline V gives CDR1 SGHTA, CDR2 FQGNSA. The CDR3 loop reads CASSKPLEAQYF. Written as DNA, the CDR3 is TGTGCCAGCAGCAAACCCCTAGAGGCCCAGTACTTC.

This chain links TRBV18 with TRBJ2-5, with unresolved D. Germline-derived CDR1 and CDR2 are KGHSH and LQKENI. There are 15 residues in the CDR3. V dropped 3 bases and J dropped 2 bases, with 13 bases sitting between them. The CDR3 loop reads CASSPFTESQETQYF. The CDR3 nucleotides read TGTGCCAGCTCACCCTTTACAGAGAGTCAAGAGACCCAGTACTTC.

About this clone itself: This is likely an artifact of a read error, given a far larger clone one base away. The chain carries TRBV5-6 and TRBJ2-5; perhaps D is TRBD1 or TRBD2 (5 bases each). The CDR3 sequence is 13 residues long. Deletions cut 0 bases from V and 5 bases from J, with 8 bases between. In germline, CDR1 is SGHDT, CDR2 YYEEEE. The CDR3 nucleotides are TGTGCCAGCAGCTTGGGAGGGGCCGAGACCCAGTACTTC. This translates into CASSLGGAETQYF.